This T cell receptor beta chain is from a study of T cell repertoires in cytomegalovirus infection. Overall study: Based on public TCR beta signatures, there were indications of CMV infection and of a matching HLA type. Findings and caveats of the study: There were HLA-C-restricted CMV-specific TCR beta clonotypes dominating the ex vivo response. Pooled public TCR beta family frequency picked out CMV carriers with the relevant HLA.

To note about this clonotype: Its specificity is unknown.

Per germline, CDR1 MNHNS and CDR2 SASEGT. V was shortened by 5 bases and J by 2 bases, with 10 bases between the two germline ends. The CDR3 length is 15 residues. One entry per CDR3 protein, called by TCRdb with MiXCR from the reads. Altogether roughly 150,000 distinct CDR3 sequences are present, roughly 18% being singletons, with the ten largest covering 18%. This sequence originates from a human donor in good health (CMV status not recorded). Some clones in this sample may be carry-over from other donors' samples. Sequenced sample: CD8+ T cells from PBMCs. This rearrangement joins TRBV6-1 to TRBJ1-6; unclear D gene. The CDR3 reads CASSPNAPYNSPLHF. The CDR3 nucleotides read TGTGCCAGCAGTCCAAATGCGCCCTATAATTCACCCCTCCACTTT.